The present T cell receptor (beta chain) was sequenced within a study of T cells in Graves' hyperthyroidism and ophthalmopathy. This clonotype was recorded at least ten times. V was cut by 5 bases and J by 2 bases, with 12 bases left in between. The CDR3 runs to 14 residues. Looked up from germline, CDR1 is MNHEY and CDR2 is SMNVEV (reference sequence). TCR beta CDR3 region amplification was performed from RNA transcripts. The study used the HTBI primer set for a first-round RT-PCR of the TCR CDR3. TCRdb processed the multiplex PCR reads anew with MiXCR; each CDR3 protein has one entry. The sample shows hundreds of thousands of distinct CDR3 sequences, approximately 15% of them seen only once.

The sequencing input was blood. The chain employs TRBV27 and TRBJ2-5, with D tentatively TRBD1 or TRBD2 (5 bases each). This receptor was taken from a woman aged 25 to 39 with Graves' hyperthyroidism. CDR3 region: CASSTRGWQETQYF. The CDR3 DNA reads as TGTGCCAGCAGTACTAGGGGTTGGCAAGAGACCCAGTACTTC.